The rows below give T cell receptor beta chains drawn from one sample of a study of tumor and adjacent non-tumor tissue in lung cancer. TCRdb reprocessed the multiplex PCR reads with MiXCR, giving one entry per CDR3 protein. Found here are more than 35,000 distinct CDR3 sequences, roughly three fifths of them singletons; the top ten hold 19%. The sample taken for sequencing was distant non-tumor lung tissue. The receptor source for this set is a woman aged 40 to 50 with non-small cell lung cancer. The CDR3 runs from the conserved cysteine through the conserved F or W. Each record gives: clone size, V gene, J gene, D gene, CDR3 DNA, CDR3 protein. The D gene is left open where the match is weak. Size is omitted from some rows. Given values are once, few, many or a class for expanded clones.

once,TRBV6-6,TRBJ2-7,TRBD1,TGTGTCAGCAACACCCGGGACAGGGTTCCCGAGCAGTATTTC,CVSNTRDRVPEQYF
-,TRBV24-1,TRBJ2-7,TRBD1,TGTGCCACCAGTGATCCAGGACAGGGGAGCTACGAGCAGTACTTC,CATSDPGQGSYEQYF
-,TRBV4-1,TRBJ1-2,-,TGCGCCAACAACCAAGACTCCCGGGGCTATGGCTACACCTTC,CANNQDSRGYGYTF
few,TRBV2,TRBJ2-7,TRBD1,TGTGCCAGCAGAGATCTTAGGGGGCGCCCCTACGAGCAGTACTTC,CASRDLRGRPYEQYF
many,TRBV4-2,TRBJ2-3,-,TGTGCCAGCAGCCAAGACCCCGTAACAGATACGCAGTATTTT,CASSQDPVTDTQYF
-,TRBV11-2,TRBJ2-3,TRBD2,TGTGCCAGCAGCTTAAGGGGACGGACTAGCGAGGCAGATACGCAGTATTTT,CASSLRGRTSEADTQYF
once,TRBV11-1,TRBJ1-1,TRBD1,TGTACCAGCAGCCTCGCGGGACAGGGGATCATTGAAGCTTTCTTT,CTSSLAGQGIIEAFF
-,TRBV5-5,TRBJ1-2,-,TGTGTCAGCAGCCCTGAGTTGCTTGGCTACACCTTC,CVSSPELLGYTF
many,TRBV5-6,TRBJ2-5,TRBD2,TGTGCCAGCAGCCACACAGCGGGAGGGAGGGAGACCCAGTACTTC,CASSHTAGGRETQYF
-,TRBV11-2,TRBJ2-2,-,TGTGCCAGCAGCTTAGTCCTAGTTGGAGCCGGGGAGCTATTTTTT,CASSLVLVGAGELFF
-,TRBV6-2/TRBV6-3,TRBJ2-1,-,TGTGCCAGCAGTTACTCGACGACCCTAAGCAGGGTAGGGTACAATGAGCAGTTCTTC,CASSYSTTLSRVGYNEQFF
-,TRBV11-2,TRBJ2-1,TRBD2,TGTGCCAGCAGCTTAGGGCCACTAGCGGGGTGCAACGGGCAGTTCTTC,CASSLGPLAGCNGQFF
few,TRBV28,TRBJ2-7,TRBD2,TGTGCCAGCAGTTTCAGGACTAGACCAATCTACGAGCAGTACTTC,CASSFRTRPIYEQYF
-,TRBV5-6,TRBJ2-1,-,TGTGCCAGCAGTTTCGGCGAAGACTCCTACAATGAGCAGTTCTTC,CASSFGEDSYNEQFF
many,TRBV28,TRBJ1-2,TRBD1,TGTGCCAGCAGTTTCTCCGCCCGGGGACAGGGGCGTGGCTACACCTTC,CASSFSARGQGRGYTF
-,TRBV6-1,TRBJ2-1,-,TGTGTCAGCAGCAAGGACGGAAGTTCCTACAATGAGCAGTTCTTC,CVSSKDGSSYNEQFF
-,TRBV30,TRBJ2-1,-,TGTGCCTGGATTCCCAGAGGGGTCGGGACCCCCAATAAGCAGTTCTTC,CAWIPRGVGTPNKQFF
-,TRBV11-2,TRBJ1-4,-,TGTGCCAACAGCCCTAGAGGGTTGCAGGGGAGGGAAAAACTGTATTTT,CANSPRGLQGREKLYF
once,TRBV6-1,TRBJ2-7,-,TGTACCAGTAGTGAATCGGGTGAGTATGGGGAGCAGTACTTC,CTSSESGEYGEQYF
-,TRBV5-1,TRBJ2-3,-,TGCGCCAGCAGCTTGGTGCCGGAGCGCGCAGATACGCAGTATTTT,CASSLVPERADTQYF
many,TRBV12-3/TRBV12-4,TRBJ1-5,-,TGTGCCAGCAGGAGGGATAGCAATCAGCCCCAGCATTTT,CASRRDSNQPQHF
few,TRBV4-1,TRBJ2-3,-,TGCGCCAGCAGCCCGGCTTGGCAGCTCGGTTCGCAGTATTTT,CASSPAWQLGSQYF
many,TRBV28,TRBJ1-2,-,TGTGCCAGCAGTTTGTCAGGCGGTCCATCTCTGGTAGTTGGCTACACCTTC,CASSLSGGPSLVVGYTF
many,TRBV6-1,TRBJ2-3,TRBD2,TGTGCCAGCAGTGCCACATCTAGCGGGGGCACAGATACGCAGTATTTT,CASSATSSGGTDTQYF
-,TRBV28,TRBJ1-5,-,TGTGCCAGCAGCCCGGTGGGGGGTCTTGATCAGCCCCAGCATTTT,CASSPVGGLDQPQHF
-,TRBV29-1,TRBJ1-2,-,TGCAGCGCCTGGGATTCGGGCTACACCTTC,CSAWDSGYTF
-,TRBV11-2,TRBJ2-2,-,TGTGCCAGAAGCTTAGCTCGGGACAGGACATTAGGCGGGGGGCTGTTTTTT,CARSLARDRTLGGGLFF
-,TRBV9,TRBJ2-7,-,TGTGCCAGCAGCGTCAGCCGGGAACTCCCCTACGAGGAGTACTTC,CASSVSRELPYEEYF
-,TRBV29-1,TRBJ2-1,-,TGCACCGTTGGCAGGGCCTCCTACAATGAGCAGTTCTTC,CTVGRASYNEQFF
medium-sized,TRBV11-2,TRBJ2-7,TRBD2,TGTGCCAGCAGCGGAGGACTAGCGGGGGGCCTCGGCGAGCAGTACTTC,CASSGGLAGGLGEQYF
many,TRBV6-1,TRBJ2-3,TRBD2,TGTGCCAGCAGTCGGACTAGCGGGGGCGACACAGATACGCAGTATTTT,CASSRTSGGDTDTQYF
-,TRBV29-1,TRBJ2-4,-,TGCATCGCGGCAGCGGTTGCTGGGGTAAACATTCAGTACTTC,CIAAAVAGVNIQYF
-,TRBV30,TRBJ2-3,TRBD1,TGTGCCTGGAGCCGACAGGCGAGTGGGACAGATATGCAGTATTTT,CAWSRQASGTDMQYF
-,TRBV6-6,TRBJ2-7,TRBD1,TGTGCCAGCGACGCACGGGACAGGGTTCCCGAGCAGTATTTC,CASDARDRVPEQYF
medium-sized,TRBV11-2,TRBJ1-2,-,TGTGCCAGCAGCTTCGGGCGGACGGCCTATGGCTACACCTTC,CASSFGRTAYGYTF
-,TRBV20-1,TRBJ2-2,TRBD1,TGCATTGCTTCAAGACAGGGTGCGAACGCCGGGGAGCTGTTTTTT,CIASRQGANAGELFF
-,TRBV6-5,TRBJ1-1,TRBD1,TGTGTTAGCCGGGACAGGGCAAGCACTGAAGCTTTCTTT,CVSRDRASTEAFF
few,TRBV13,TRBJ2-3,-,TGTGCCAGCGCCTCTGGGGGGACAGATACGCAGTATTTT,CASASGGTDTQYF
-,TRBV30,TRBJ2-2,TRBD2,TGTGCCTGGAGAGGTAGCGGGGGGGTCAGAGTCGGGGAGCTGTTTTTT,CAWRGSGGVRVGELFF
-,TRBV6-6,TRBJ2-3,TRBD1,TGTGCCAGCAGGATGACTGTCGGACAGGGGACAAGCACAGATACGCAGTATTTT,CASRMTVGQGTSTDTQYF
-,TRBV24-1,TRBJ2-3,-,TGTGCCACCTGTGATTCAACCACAGATACGCAGTATTTT,CATCDSTTDTQYF